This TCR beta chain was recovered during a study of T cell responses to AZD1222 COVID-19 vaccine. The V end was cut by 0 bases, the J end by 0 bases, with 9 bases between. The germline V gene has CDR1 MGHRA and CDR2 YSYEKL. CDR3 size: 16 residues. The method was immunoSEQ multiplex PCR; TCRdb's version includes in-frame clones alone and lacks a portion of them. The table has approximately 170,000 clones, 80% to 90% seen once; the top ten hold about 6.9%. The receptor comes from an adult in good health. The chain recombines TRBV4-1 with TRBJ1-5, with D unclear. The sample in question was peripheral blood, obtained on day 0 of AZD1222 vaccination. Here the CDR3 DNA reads TGCGCCAGCAGCCAAGATTCTTGGCATAGCAATCAGCCCCAGCATTTT. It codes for CASSQDSWHSNQPQHF.